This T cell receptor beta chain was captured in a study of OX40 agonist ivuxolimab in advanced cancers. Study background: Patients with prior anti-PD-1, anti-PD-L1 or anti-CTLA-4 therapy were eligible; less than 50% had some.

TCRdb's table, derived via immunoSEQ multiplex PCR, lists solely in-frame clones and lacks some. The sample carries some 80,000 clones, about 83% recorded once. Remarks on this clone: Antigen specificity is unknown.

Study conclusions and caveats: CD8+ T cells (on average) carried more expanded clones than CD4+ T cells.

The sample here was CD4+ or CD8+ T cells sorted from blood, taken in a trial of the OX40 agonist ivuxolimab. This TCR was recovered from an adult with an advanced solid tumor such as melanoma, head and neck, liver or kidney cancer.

CDR3 region: CASRTSGFYNSPLHF. The CDR3 nucleotides are TGTGCCAGTAGAACCTCGGGGTTTTATAATTCACCCCTCCACTTT. The chain combines TRBV19 with TRBJ1-6; D is unclear. V lost 6 bases and J 4 bases, leaving 13 bases between the germline ends. The V gene's germline CDR1 is LNHDA and CDR2 SQIVND (reference sequence). The CDR3 has 15 residues.